The 3 T cell receptor beta chains listed next were all sequenced from one sample in a study of neurological immune-mediated disorders. One entry per CDR3 protein, called by TCRdb with MiXCR from the 5' RACE reads. This table has 12,000 to 15,000 distinct CDR3 sequences, approximately 13% appearing once. What was sequenced was CD8+ T cells from blood. The receptors stem from a female donor with HTLV-1-associated myelopathy (HAM/TSP).

This clonotype occurred many times. The rearrangement uses TRBV5-1 and TRBJ2-2, with 7 bases identical to TRBD2. This CDR3 spans 15 amino acids. In germline, CDR1 is SGHRS, CDR2 YFSETQ. The trim removed 9 bases at V and 4 bases at J, leaving 12 bases unmatched. The CDR3 nucleotides are TGCGCCACCAAAGAGGGGACTACCCGCACCGGGGAGCTGTTTTTT. It is translated as CATKEGTTRTGELFF.

In its sample, this clonotype was seen many times. At one boundary the junction diverges from the germline segment, which might be a read error. J is TRBJ1-2 and V is TRBV19; D is unresolved. Per the germline V gene, CDR1 is LNHDA and CDR2 is SQIVND (reference sequence). The length of the CDR3 is 15 residues. The CDR3 nucleotides are TGTGCCAGTAGTATACTCACTCCATCGCTGGCGCCAATGCACTTC. Amino acids: CASSILTPSLAPMHF.

The chain links TRBV4-1 to TRBJ2-5; TRBD2 agrees at 9 bases. This CDR3 comprises 15 residues. The germline V gene has CDR1 MGHRA and CDR2 YSYEKL. The ends lost 2 bases at V and 4 bases at J; junction bases unmatched: 5. The CDR3 is CASSQRPAGGETQYF. The CDR3 DNA is TGCGCCAGCAGCCAAAGACCAGCGGGGGGAGAGACCCAGTACTTC.